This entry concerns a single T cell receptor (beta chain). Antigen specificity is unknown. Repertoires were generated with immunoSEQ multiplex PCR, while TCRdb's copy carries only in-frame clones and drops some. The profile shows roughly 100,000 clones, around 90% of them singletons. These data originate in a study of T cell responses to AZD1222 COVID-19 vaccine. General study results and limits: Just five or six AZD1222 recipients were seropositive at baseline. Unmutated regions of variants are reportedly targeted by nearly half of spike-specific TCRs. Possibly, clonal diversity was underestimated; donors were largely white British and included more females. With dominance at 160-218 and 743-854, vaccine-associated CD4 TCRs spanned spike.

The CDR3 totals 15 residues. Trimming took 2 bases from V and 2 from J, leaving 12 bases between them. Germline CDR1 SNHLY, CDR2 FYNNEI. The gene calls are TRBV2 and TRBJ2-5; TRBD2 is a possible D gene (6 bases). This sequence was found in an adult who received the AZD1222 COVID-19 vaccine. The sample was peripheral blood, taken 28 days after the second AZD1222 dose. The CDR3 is CASSEWRGRQETQYF. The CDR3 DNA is TGTGCCAGCAGTGAATGGAGGGGTCGGCAAGAGACCCAGTACTTC.